This T cell receptor (beta chain) was retrieved from a study of low-dose radiotherapy and immunotherapy resistance in tumors. Study summary: Every two weeks patients got nivolumab 240 mg flat dose, plus ipilimumab 1 mg/kg every six weeks, intravenously.

The CDR3 has 12 residues. The germline V and J ends were trimmed by 1 base and 11 bases, with 11 bases remaining between them. Germline V lookup: CDR1 LGHNA, CDR2 YSLEER. This clonotype was picked up many times. TRAV- and TRBV-specific primers were used for first-strand cDNA, which covered alpha and beta chains. TCRs underwent approximately 20 PCR cycles of amplification with a constant-region primer and V-primer adapter. TCRdb used MiXCR to reprocess the reads, holding one entry per CDR3 protein. The table has around 83,000 distinct CDR3 sequences, 15% to 20% seen once; the top ten hold about 5.9%. Time point noted: before trial treatment.

This chain joins TRBV4-3 and TRBJ1-1; no clear D gene. The specimen was PBMCs, collected before treatment. This TCR was recovered from a male donor with prostate cancer. CDR3 residues: CASSQAGGWAFF. The CDR3 DNA is TGCGCCAGCAGCCAAGCTGGCGGGTGGGCTTTCTTT.